This T cell receptor beta chain was profiled in a study of blood T cell repertoires in COVID-19. Background on the study: The United States, Italy and Spain provided the acute and convalescent COVID-19 samples. The cDNA or gDNA used as material had been derived from T cells, B-cell-depleted T cells, or PBMCs.

In the study's own analysis: Amplification of reference gene primers provided the estimated nucleated cell counts. Using immunoSEQ multiplex PCR, the repertoire was profiled, and TCRdb retains in-frame clones only, with some absent. V and J calls and clone size come straight from that table; D and trimming were deduced from the DNA. The sample contains more than 55,000 clones, nearly 95% of which appear only once. The V and J ends lost 5 bases and 3 bases, in that order; junction bases with no gene match: 10. The CDR3 is 16 residues long. Germline V gene data show CDR1 as SGHTA and CDR2 as FQGTGA. The chain recombines TRBV7-3 with TRBJ2-1, with TRBD1 matching 7 bases. The sample was peripheral blood. The TCR was taken from a man in his fifties or sixties with active COVID-19. CDR3 amino acids: CASSLEKWTGYNEQFF. DNA of the CDR3: TGTGCCAGCAGCCTCGAGAAGTGGACAGGCTACAATGAGCAGTTCTTC.